This is a list of T cell receptor beta chains from one sample in a study of response to subunit inactivated influenza vaccine. MiXCR was run by TCRdb on the RT-PCR reads, yielding one entry per CDR3 protein. In the table there are 650,000 to 800,000 distinct CDR3 sequences, around 20% of which are singletons. The starting material was PBMCs from blood, obtained about 5 days after vaccination. Receptor source: a man aged 50 or older who received an inactivated influenza vaccine. Each CDR3 is given with its conserved first and last residue. The D gene is left open where the match is weak. For some rows the clone size is stated as once, few or many, or as a class when expanded; others skip it.

TRBJ1-1	.	TRBV6-5	.	CASSYSRAPGRTEAFF	TGTGCCAGCAGTTACAGCAGGGCTCCGGGTAGGACTGAAGCTTTCTTT
TRBJ2-3	TRBD2	TRBV20-1	.	CSARPDQHLAGADTQYF	TGCAGTGCTCGTCCCGACCAACATCTAGCGGGGGCAGATACGCAGTATTTT
TRBJ1-2	TRBD1	TRBV12-3/TRBV12-4	few	CASSTSSGTGGSGYTF	TGTGCCAGCAGTACCTCTTCAGGCACAGGGGGCTCTGGCTACACCTTC
TRBJ2-7	.	TRBV6-1	few	CASSREKGSYEQYF	TGTGCCAGCAGTCGGGAAAAGGGCTCCTACGAGCAGTACTTC
TRBJ1-2	TRBD1	TRBV28	.	CASRTPGTGVGYGYTF	TGTGCCAGCAGGACACCTGGGACAGGGGTAGGCTATGGCTACACCTTC
TRBJ2-5	.	TRBV24-1	.	CATSDNGLQETQYF	TGTGCCACCAGTGACAATGGACTACAAGAGACCCAGTACTTC
TRBJ2-7	TRBD1	TRBV5-1	.	CASSLEGQGANEQYF	TGCGCCAGCAGCTTGGAGGGACAGGGGGCAAACGAGCAGTACTTC
TRBJ2-7	.	TRBV5-1	few	CASSLIRDGDEQYF	TGCGCCAGCAGCTTGATCCGGGACGGCGACGAGCAGTACTTC
TRBJ2-1	.	TRBV20-1	.	CSALRTLASVNEQFF	TGCAGTGCCCTGCGCACGCTAGCATCAGTCAATGAGCAGTTCTTC
TRBJ1-6	.	TRBV5-1	.	CASSLLQGESPLHF	TGCGCCAGCAGCTTGCTTCAGGGTGAATCACCCCTCCACTTT
TRBJ2-5	TRBD1	TRBV11-2	few	CASSLTGVRWETQYF	TGTGCCAGCAGCTTGACAGGGGTGCGGTGGGAGACCCAGTACTTC